The 10 T cell receptor beta chains presented below share a single source sample, sequenced in a study of T cells after somatic rescue of genetic block. This table comes from immunoSEQ multiplex PCR, and its TCRdb copy is limited to in-frame clones, with some not included. The top ten clones hold roughly 0.077% of a sample with about 52,000 clones, 90% to 97% of them seen once. The specimen sequenced was peripheral blood mononuclear cells (PBMCs). Receptors were obtained from a child less than two years old.

The genes are TRBV6-6 and TRBJ2-7, with 10 bases identical to TRBD1. V was pared by 2 bases and J by 3 bases, with 1 base of the junction left unmatched. The CDR3 is 14 residues long. CDR1 and CDR2 from the germline V gene are MNHNY and SVGAGI (reference sequence). The CDR3: CASSYRDRGYEQYF. The CDR3 nucleotides are TGTGCCAGCAGTTACCGGGACAGGGGCTACGAGCAGTACTTC.

The genes are TRBV10-3 and TRBJ1-1; D unclear. The V gene lost 0 bases and the J gene lost 7 bases, with 6 bases spanning the gap. Germline lookup yields CDR1 ENHRY and CDR2 SYGVKD. This CDR3 has 12 residues. The CDR3 region has the DNA TGTGCCATCAGTGAGTCGCGAAATGAAGCTTTCTTT. It specifies CAISESRNEAFF.

The CDR3 sequence is CATSREAPGQLSYEQYF. As DNA, the CDR3 is TGTGCCACCAGCAGAGAGGCGCCCGGGCAGCTTTCCTACGAGCAGTACTTC. The rearrangement links TRBV15 to TRBJ2-7, with D uncertain. The ends were cut back, 0 bases at V and 1 base at J, with 16 bases in the middle. Germline V CDR1 and CDR2: LNHNV, YYDKDF (reference sequence). CDR3 length equals 17 residues.

The J gene is TRBJ2-7, the V gene TRBV28, with 11 nucleotides matching TRBD1. Germline values: CDR1 MDHEN, CDR2 SYDVKM. The length of the CDR3 is 15 residues. V was pared by 6 bases and J by 7 bases, with 11 bases of the junction left unmatched. The CDR3 is CASRPTGTGGLEQYF. In DNA form, the CDR3 reads TGTGCCAGCAGACCGACCGGGACAGGGGGGTTGGAGCAGTACTTC.

This clone was counted once. V usage is TRBV5-6 and J usage is TRBJ2-5, with 10 bases aligning to TRBD2. The CDR3 covers 14 residues. CDR1 is SGHDT, CDR2 YYEEEE, per germline. The trim removed 4 bases at V and 2 bases at J, leaving 2 bases unmatched. The DNA for the CDR3 is TGTGCCAGCAGCCAACTAGCGGGACAAGAGACCCAGTACTTC. Translating it yields CASSQLAGQETQYF.

This clone was seen a few times. The chain is built from TRBV27 and TRBJ1-5, with 9 bases matching TRBD1. From germline, CDR1 is MNHEY and CDR2 SMNVEV (reference sequence). V dropped 6 bases and J dropped 4; count of bases not matched to a gene: 7. CDR3 length: 15 residues. CDR3 nucleotide sequence: TGTGCCAGCAGGACAGGGGGAGGTGGAAATCAGCCCCAGCATTTT. It specifies CASRTGGGGNQPQHF.

The V and J genes are TRBV9 and TRBJ2-1, with D unclear. The V and J ends lost 3 bases and 10 bases respectively, with 14 bases between them. Germline CDR1 SGDLS, CDR2 YYNGEE. The CDR3 covers 13 residues. The CDR3 loop is CASSGARPHEQFF. The DNA for the CDR3 is TGTGCCAGCAGCGGGGCCCGACCACACGAGCAGTTCTTC.

V usage is TRBV19 and J usage is TRBJ2-1; D ambiguous. The CDR3 totals 15 residues. V was pared by 1 base and J by 0 bases, with 7 bases between. From germline, CDR1 is LNHDA and CDR2 SQIVND (reference sequence). The CDR3 reads CASSIVLVSYNEQFF. The CDR3 coding sequence is TGTGCCAGTAGTATAGTCCTCGTCTCCTACAATGAGCAGTTCTTC. Drawing the rest from reference TRBV19 and TRBJ2-1, the complete variable domain is DGGITQSPKYLFRKEGQNVTLSCEQNLNHDAMYWYRQDPGQGLRLIYYSQIVNDFQKGDIAEGYSVSREKKESFPLTVTSAQKNPTAFYLCASSIVLVSYNEQFFGPGTRLTVL.

The chain uses TRBV5-4 and TRBJ2-7, with TRBD2 matching over 8 bases. The CDR3 extends over 15 amino acids. CDR1 is SGHNT and CDR2 is YYREEE in the germline V gene (reference sequence). Trimming removed 4 bases from V and 2 bases from J; junction bases left unmatched: 8. In DNA form, the CDR3 reads TGTGCCAGCAGCCGGCGGCGGGAGGCCACCTACGAGCAGTACTTC. Translating it yields CASSRRREATYEQYF.

The J gene is TRBJ2-2, the V gene TRBV11-2; a weak D match, TRBD1 (6 bases). V lost 2 bases and J lost 6, with 13 bases in between. Germline CDR1 and CDR2: SGHAT and FQNNGV. The CDR3 runs 15 residues. CDR3 sequence (DNA): TGTGCCAGCAGCTTAAGCGGACAGATACCCGGGGAGCTGTTTTTT. Its protein product is CASSLSGQIPGELFF.